This T cell receptor (beta chain) comes out of a study of CD8+ T cells in alopecia areata. Study overall: Tofacitinib ran for 6 to 18 months before 6 months off drug. Regarding the study as a whole: Under tofacitinib, numerous expanded lesional clonotypes remained detectable in scalp and blood. Because of a solitary nonresponder, the connection of baseline CD8+ expansion to response stays uncertain.

Treatment reported: oral pan-JAK inhibitor, 5-10 mg twice daily. RNA was isolated and reverse transcribed to cDNA, the sequencing template. Measured with immunoSEQ multiplex PCR; TCRdb has only the in-frame clones, and not every one. The sample shows under 150,000 clones, roughly 50% of them seen only once. In the case of this clone: Its antigen is still unknown.

Germline V lookup: CDR1 KGHSH, CDR2 LQKENI. V shed 3 bases and J shed 0 bases, with 10 bases lying between them. The CDR3 length is 15 residues. The TCR comes from a human donor with alopecia areata. V gene TRBV18 combines with J gene TRBJ2-3, with D hard to call. The sample here was CD4+ T cells sorted from blood, taken at week 24, from a patient treated with tofacitinib. The CDR3 DNA sequence: TGTGCCAGCTCACCGCCCTCCAGAAGCACAGATACGCAGTATTTT. It encodes CASSPPSRSTDTQYF. Drawing the rest from reference TRBV18 and TRBJ2-3, the complete variable domain is NAGVMQNPRHLVRRRGQEARLRCSPMKGHSHVYWYRQLPEEGLKFMVYLQKENIIDESGMPKERFSAEFPKEGPSILRIQQVVRGDSAAYFCASSPPSRSTDTQYFGPGTRLTVL.